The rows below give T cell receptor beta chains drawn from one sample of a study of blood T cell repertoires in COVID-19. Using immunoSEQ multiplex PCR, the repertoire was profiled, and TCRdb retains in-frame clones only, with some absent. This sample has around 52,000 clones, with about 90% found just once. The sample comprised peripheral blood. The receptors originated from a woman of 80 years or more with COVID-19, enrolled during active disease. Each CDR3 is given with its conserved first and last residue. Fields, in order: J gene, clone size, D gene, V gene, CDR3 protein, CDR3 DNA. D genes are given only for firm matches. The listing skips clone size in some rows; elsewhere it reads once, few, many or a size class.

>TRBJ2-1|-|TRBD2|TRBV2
CASRGLAGGLFF
TGTGCCAGCCGCGGACTAGCGGGGGGTTTATTCTTC
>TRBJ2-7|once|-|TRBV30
CAWTRGYEQYF
TGTGCCTGGACCAGGGGCTACGAGCAGTACTTC
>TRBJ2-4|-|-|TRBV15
CARGKVLRNIQYF
TGTGCGCGTGGTAAGGTGCTGAGGAACATTCAGTACTTC
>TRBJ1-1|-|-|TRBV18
CASSVDKNSEAFF
TGTGCCAGCTCAGTTGACAAAAACTCTGAAGCTTTCTTT
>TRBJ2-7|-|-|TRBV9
CASSVGGTSGGEQYF
TGTGCCAGCAGCGTAGGCGGGACGTCTGGCGGCGAGCAGTACTTC
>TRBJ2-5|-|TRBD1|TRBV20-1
CSASLSDRGLGTQYF
TGCAGTGCTAGTCTGTCGGACAGGGGTCTGGGGACCCAGTACTTC
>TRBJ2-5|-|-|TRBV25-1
CASSGTWRGSETQYF
TGTGCCAGCAGTGGCACATGGAGAGGATCAGAGACCCAGTACTTC
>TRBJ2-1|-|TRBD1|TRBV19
CASSTTSGTGQFF
TGTGCCAGTAGTACGACGTCCGGGACAGGTCAGTTCTTC
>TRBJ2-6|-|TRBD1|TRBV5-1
CASSLWDRGREANVLTF
TGCGCCAGCAGCTTGTGGGACAGGGGGCGCGAGGCCAACGTCCTGACTTTC
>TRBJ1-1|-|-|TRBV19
CASRGPLNTEAFF
TGTGCCAGTAGGGGGCCGTTGAACACTGAAGCTTTCTTT
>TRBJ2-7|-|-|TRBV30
CAWSVGPGSYEQYF
TGTGCCTGGAGTGTAGGCCCAGGTAGCTACGAGCAGTACTTC
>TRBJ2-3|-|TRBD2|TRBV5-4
CASSLGASGVSDTQYF
TGTGCCAGCAGCTTGGGCGCTAGCGGGGTGTCGGATACGCAGTATTTT
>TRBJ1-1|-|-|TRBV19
CASTQGLIGTEAFF
TGTGCCAGTACCCAAGGACTTATAGGCACTGAAGCTTTCTTT
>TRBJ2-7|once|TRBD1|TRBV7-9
CASSPQGISYEQYF
TGTGCCAGCAGCCCACAGGGGATCTCCTACGAGCAGTACTTC
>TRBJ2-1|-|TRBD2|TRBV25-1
CASRDTGLGLNEQFF
TGTGCCAGCCGGGATACGGGACTAGGACTAAATGAGCAGTTCTTC
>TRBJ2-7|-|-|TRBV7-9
CASGRTASYEQYF
TGTGCCAGCGGACGGACAGCCTCCTACGAGCAGTACTTC
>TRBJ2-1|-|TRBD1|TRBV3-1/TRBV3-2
CASSQQGQGFYNEQFF
TGTGCCAGCAGCCAGCAGGGACAGGGTTTTTACAATGAGCAGTTCTTC
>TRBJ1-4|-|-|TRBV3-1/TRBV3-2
CASSRQGENEKLFF
TGTGCCAGCAGCCGCCAGGGTGAGAATGAAAAACTGTTTTTT
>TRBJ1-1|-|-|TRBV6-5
CASSYSGGTEAFF
TGTGCCAGCAGTTACTCGGGGGGGACAGAAGCTTTCTTT
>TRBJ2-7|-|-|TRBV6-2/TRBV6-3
CASSYRGIRGVHEQYF
TGTGCCAGCAGTTACAGAGGGATCCGAGGAGTCCACGAGCAGTACTTC
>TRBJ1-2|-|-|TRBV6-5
CASSYGGRGNYGYTF
TGTGCCAGCAGTTACGGAGGGCGCGGTAACTATGGCTACACCTTC
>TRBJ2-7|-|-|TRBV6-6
CASSYSGQEGSEQYF
TGTGCCAGCAGTTACTCCGGCCAGGAGGGATCCGAGCAGTACTTC
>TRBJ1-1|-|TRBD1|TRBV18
CASSPQRQGGTFF
TGTGCCAGCTCACCTCAAAGACAGGGGGGTACTTTCTTT
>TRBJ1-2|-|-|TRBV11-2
CASSFLLSGYGYTF
TGTGCCAGCAGCTTTTTACTTTCAGGCTATGGCTACACCTTC
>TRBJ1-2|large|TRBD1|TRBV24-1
CATSDSGTGVRGYTF
TGTGCCACCAGTGACTCCGGGACAGGGGTGCGCGGCTACACCTTC
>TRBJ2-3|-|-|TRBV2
CASSEEWSGIPSTDTQYF
TGTGCCAGCAGTGAAGAATGGTCAGGGATCCCCAGCACAGATACGCAGTATTTT
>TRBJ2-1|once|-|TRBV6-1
CASSELFRNEQFF
TGTGCCAGCAGTGAATTGTTTCGCAATGAGCAGTTCTTC
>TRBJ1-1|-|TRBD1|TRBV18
CASSPDRGQNTEAFF
TGTGCCAGCTCACCGGACAGGGGACAGAACACTGAAGCTTTCTTT
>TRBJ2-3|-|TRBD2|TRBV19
CASRRRGAGGTDTQYF
TGTGCCAGTAGACGAAGGGGAGCGGGGGGGACAGATACGCAGTATTTT
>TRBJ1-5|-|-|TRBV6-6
CASSGHSNQPQHF
TGTGCCAGCAGTGGACATAGCAATCAGCCCCAGCATTTT
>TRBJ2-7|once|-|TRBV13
CASSRAGESREQYF
TGTGCCAGCAGCCGAGCAGGGGAGTCGCGGGAGCAGTACTTC
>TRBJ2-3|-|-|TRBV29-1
CSVSSSTDTQYF
TGCAGCGTTTCTTCCTCCACAGATACGCAGTATTTT
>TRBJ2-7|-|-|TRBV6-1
CASSEDRRATYEQYF
TGTGCCAGCAGCGAAGACAGGCGCGCCACCTACGAGCAGTACTTC
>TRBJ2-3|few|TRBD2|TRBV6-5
CASSYSPGGWKDTQYF
TGTGCCAGCAGTTACTCTCCGGGGGGGTGGAAAGATACGCAGTATTTT
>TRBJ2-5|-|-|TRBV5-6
CASSLEAGAGRETQYF
TGTGCCAGCAGCTTGGAGGCAGGGGCAGGGAGAGAGACCCAGTACTTC
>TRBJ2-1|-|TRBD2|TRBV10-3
CAISPTSGNNEQFF
TGTGCCATCAGCCCGACTAGCGGGAACAATGAGCAGTTCTTC
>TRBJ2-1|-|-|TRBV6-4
CASSDSSGSYNEQFF
TGTGCCAGCAGTGACTCTAGCGGTTCCTACAATGAGCAGTTCTTC
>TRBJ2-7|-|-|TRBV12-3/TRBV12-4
CASSFLSYEQYF
TGTGCCAGCAGTTTCCTCTCCTACGAGCAGTACTTC
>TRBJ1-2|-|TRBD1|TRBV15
CATSPEGAAYGYTF
TGTGCCACCAGCCCCGAGGGGGCGGCTTATGGCTACACCTTC
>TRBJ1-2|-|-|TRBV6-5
CASSFGSEILYGYTF
TGTGCCAGCAGTTTCGGGAGTGAGATCCTCTATGGCTACACCTTC
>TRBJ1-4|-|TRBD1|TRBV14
CASSLWTGGNEKLFF
TGTGCCAGCAGCTTGTGGACAGGGGGTAATGAAAAACTGTTTTTT
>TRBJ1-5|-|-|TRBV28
CASSLAQVNQPQHF
TGTGCCAGCAGTTTAGCACAGGTCAATCAGCCCCAGCATTTT
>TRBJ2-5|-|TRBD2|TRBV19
CASSIVSGGRQETQYF
TGTGCCAGTAGTATAGTCTCGGGGGGGCGGCAGGAGACCCAGTACTTC
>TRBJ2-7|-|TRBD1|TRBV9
CASSPQDRSSYEQYF
TGTGCCAGCAGCCCGCAGGACAGGAGCTCCTACGAGCAGTACTTC
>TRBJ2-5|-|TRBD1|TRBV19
CASSPGQGAIGQETQYF
TGTGCCAGTAGTCCGGGACAGGGGGCGATCGGTCAAGAGACCCAGTACTTC
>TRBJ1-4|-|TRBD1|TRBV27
CASSLGTGLTTNEKLFF
TGTGCCAGCAGTTTAGGGACAGGGTTAACAACTAATGAAAAACTGTTTTTT
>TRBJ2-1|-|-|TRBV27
CASSSGWSEQFF
TGTGCCAGCAGTTCGGGTTGGTCCGAGCAGTTCTTC
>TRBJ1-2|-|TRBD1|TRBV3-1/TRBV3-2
CASSQGQGAGYTF
TGTGCCAGCAGCCAGGGACAGGGTGCCGGCTACACCTTC